This TCR beta chain comes out of a study of shared clonotypes between healthy human individuals. Study as a whole: A couple of women and a few men aged 18 to 49 served as donors. Plates per donor: three CD4 naive, three CD4 memory, two CD8 naive, one CD8 memory.

Method: immunoSEQ multiplex PCR; TCRdb's copy keeps in-frame clones and lacks some. The top ten clones hold under 0.45% of a sample with about 2.3 million clones, roughly 93% of them seen once. With respect to this clone: A junction boundary mismatches the germline segment, possibly from a read error.

Nashville, Tennessee was home to all donors, each a Caucasian adult. There are 11 residues in the CDR3. CDR1 GTSNPN and CDR2 SVGIG come from the germline V gene (reference sequence). The origin of this receptor is a young man in good health. Some clones in this sample may be carry-over from other donors' samples. The sample was naive CD4+ T cells from PBMCs. Subset in this sample: CD45RA+ positively selected. This chain joins TRBV30 and TRBJ2-5; 7 positions match TRBD1. DNA for the CDR3: TGTGCCTGGGGGGACAGTTGGGTGGCAAACTTC. It encodes CAWGDSWVANF.